This TCR beta chain stems from a study of OX40 agonist ivuxolimab in advanced cancers. Overall study: Dosing consisted of intravenous ivuxolimab at 0.01 to 10 mg/kg every 2 weeks.

The data were produced by immunoSEQ multiplex PCR, yet TCRdb's version contains in-frame clones alone and is incomplete. Of tens of thousands of clones listed, about 84% are singletons. The ends were cut back, 8 bases at V and 4 bases at J, with 11 bases in the middle. The CDR3 sequence is 13 residues long. CDR1 and CDR2 from the germline V gene are MDHEN and SYDVKM. There are a few counts of this clone. The gene calls are TRBV28 and TRBJ1-4; D unclear. The source was CD4+ or CD8+ T cells sorted from blood, collected in a trial of the OX40 agonist ivuxolimab. The TCR was taken from an adult with an advanced solid tumor such as melanoma, head and neck, liver or kidney cancer. Here the CDR3 DNA reads TGTGCCAGCGGGCGGATCCGTAATGAAAAACTGTTTTTT. As protein: CASGRIRNEKLFF.